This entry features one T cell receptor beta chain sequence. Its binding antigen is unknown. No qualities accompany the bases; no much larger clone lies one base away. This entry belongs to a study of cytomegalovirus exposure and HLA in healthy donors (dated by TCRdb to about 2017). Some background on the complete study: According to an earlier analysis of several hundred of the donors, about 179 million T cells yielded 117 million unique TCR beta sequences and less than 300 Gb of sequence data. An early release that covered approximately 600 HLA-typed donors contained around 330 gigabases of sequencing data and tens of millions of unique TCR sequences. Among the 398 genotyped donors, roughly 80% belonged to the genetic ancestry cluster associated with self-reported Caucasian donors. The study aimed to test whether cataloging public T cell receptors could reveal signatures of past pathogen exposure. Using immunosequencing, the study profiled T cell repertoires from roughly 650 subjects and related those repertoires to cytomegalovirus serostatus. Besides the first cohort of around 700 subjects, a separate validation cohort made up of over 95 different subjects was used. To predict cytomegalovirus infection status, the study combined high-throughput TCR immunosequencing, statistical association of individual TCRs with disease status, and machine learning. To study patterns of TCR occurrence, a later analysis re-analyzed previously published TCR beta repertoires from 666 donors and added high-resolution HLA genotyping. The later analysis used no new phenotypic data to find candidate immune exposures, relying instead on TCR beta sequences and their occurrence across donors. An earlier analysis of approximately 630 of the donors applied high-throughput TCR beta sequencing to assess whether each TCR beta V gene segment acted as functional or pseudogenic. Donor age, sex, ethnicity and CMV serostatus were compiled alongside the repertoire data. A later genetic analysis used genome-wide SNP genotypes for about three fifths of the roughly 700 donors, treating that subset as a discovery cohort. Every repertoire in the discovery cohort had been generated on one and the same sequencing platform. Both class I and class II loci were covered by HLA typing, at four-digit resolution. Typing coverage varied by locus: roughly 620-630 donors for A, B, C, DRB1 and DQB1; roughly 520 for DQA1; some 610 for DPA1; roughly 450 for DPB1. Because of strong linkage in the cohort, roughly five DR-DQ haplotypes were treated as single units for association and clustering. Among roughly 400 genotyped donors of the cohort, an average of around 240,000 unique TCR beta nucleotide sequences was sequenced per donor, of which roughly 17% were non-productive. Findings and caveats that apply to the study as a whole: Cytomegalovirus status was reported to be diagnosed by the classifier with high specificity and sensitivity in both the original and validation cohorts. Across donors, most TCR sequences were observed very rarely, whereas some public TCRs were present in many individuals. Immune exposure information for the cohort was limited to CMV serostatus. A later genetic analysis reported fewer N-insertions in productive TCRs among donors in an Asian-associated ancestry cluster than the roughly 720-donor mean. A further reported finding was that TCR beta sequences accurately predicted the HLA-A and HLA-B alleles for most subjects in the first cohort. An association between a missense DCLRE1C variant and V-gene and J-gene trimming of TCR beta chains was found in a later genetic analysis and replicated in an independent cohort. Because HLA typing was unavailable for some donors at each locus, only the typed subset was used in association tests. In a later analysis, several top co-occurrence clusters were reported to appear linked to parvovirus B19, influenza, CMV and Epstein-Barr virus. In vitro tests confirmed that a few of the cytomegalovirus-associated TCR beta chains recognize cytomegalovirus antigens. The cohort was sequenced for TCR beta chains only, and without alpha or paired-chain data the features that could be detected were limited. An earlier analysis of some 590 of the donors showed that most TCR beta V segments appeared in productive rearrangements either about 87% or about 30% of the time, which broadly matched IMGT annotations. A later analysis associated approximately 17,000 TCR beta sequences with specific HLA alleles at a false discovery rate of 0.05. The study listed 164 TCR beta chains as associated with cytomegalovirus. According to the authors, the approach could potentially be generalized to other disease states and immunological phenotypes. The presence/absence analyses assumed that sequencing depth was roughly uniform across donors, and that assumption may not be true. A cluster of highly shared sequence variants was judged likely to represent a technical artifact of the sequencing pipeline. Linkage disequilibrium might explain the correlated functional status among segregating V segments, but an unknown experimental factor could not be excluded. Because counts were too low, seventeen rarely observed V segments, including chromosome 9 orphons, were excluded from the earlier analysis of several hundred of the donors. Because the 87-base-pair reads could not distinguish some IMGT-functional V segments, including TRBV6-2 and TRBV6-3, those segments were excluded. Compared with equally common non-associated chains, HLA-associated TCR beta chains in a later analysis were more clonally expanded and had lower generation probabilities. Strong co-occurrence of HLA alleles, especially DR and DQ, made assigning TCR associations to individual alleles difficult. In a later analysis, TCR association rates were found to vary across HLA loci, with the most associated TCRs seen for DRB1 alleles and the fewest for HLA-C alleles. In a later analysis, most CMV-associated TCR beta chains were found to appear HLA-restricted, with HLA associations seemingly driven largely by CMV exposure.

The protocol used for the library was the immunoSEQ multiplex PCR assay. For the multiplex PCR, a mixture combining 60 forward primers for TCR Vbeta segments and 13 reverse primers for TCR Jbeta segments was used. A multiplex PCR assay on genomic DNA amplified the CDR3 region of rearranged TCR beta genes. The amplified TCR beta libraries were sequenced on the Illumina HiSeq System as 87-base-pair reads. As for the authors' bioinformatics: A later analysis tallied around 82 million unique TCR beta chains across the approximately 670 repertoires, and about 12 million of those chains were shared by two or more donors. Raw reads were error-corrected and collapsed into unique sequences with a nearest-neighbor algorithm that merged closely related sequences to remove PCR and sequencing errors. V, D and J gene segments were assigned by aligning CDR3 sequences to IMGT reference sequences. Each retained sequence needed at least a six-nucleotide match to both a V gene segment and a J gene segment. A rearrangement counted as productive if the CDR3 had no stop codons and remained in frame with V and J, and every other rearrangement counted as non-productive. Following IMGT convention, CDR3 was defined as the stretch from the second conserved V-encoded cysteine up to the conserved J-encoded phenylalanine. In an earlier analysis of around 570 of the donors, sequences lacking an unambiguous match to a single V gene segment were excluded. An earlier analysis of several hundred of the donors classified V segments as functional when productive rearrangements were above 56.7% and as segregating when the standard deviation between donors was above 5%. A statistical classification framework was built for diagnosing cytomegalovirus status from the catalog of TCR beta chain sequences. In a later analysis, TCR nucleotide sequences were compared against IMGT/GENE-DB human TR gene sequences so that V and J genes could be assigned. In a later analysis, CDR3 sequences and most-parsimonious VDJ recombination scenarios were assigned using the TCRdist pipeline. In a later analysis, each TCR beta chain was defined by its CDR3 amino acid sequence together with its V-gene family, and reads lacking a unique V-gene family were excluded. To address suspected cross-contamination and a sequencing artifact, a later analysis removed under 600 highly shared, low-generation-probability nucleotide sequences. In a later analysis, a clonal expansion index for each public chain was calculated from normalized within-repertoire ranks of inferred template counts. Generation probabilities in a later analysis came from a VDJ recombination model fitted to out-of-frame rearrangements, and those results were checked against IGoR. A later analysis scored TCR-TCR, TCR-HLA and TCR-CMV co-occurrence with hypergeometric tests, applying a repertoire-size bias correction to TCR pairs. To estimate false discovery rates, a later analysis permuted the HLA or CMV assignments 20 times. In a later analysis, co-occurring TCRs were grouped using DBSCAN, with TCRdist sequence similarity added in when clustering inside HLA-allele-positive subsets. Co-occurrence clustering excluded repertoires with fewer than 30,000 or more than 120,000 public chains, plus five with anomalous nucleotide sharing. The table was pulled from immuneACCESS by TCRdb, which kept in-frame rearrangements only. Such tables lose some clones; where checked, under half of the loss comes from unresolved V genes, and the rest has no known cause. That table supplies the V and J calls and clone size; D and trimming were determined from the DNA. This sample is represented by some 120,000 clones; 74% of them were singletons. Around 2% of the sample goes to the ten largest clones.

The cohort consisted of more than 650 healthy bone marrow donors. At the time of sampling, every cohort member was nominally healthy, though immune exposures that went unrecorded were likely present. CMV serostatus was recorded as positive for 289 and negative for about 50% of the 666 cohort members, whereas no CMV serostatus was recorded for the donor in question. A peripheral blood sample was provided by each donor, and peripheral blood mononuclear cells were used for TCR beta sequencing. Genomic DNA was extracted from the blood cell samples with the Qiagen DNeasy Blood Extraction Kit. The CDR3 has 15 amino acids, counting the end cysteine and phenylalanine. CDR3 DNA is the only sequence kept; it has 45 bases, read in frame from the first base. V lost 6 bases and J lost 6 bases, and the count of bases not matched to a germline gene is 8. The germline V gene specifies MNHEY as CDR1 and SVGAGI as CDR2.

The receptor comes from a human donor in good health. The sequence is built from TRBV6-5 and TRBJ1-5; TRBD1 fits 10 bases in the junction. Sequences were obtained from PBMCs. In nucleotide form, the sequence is TGTGCCAGCAGCCTTGGGGGACAGGGGTTTCAGCCCCAGCATTTT. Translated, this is CASSLGGQGFQPQHF.